Given below is one T cell receptor beta chain in context. Its antigen is as yet unknown. Trimming removed 7 bases from V and 6 bases from J; junction bases left unmatched: 17. In germline, CDR1 is LNHDA, CDR2 SQIVND (reference sequence). The CDR3 totals 17 residues. Regarding time point: persistent/refractory GD, antithyroid drugs over 5 years with positive TRAb. The TCR library used RNA extracted from PBMCs. American Thyroid Association guidelines defined how Graves' disease was diagnosed. Libraries of TCR beta came from iRepertoire HTBI primers plus Arm-PCR of CDR3 regions. TCRdb processed the multiplex PCR reads anew with MiXCR; each CDR3 protein has one entry. The profile shows around 450,000 distinct CDR3 sequences, about 22% of them singletons. The source of the sample is a study of regulatory T cells in long-lasting Graves disease. Findings of the study overall: Patients with persistent disease shared 2,741 public clonotypes, outpacing the roughly 950 shared by new patients. TRBV28, TRBJ1-2 and TRBJ2-5 emerged as the favored segments in persistent disease.

Specimen: peripheral blood mononuclear cells (PBMCs), collected when the disease was refractory, from a patient treated with antithyroid drugs. The clonotype originates from a female donor with Graves disease. The chain uses TRBV19 and TRBJ2-2, with 7 bases that match TRBD2. CDR3 sequence (DNA): TGTGCCAGTACCCCCAATTCCCGGGAGGCACATGCCGGGGAGCTGTTTTTT. Its translation is CASTPNSREAHAGELFF.